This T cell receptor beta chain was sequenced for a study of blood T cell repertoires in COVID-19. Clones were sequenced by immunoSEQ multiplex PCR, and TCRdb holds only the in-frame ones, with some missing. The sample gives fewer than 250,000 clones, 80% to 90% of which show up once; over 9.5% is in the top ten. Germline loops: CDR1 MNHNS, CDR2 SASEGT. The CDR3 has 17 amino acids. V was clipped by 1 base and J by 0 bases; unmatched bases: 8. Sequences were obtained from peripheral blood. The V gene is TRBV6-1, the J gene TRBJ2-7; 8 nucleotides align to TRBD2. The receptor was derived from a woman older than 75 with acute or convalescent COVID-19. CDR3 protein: CASSEGPLSGSSYEQYF. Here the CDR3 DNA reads TGTGCCAGCAGTGAAGGGCCCCTCAGCGGGAGCTCCTACGAGCAGTACTTC.